The clone carrying this T cell receptor beta chain was seen repeatedly, ten times or more. In building TCR beta libraries, iRepertoire HTBI primers were used together with Arm-PCR of CDR3 regions. TCRdb passed the multiplex PCR reads through MiXCR, listing each CDR3 protein once. The table has a few hundred thousand distinct CDR3 sequences, 20% to 25% seen once. The CDR3 contains 15 residues. Trimming removed 3 bases at V and 4 bases at J, with 13 bases between. The germline V gene has CDR1 MDHEN and CDR2 SYDVKM. This sample is part of a study of regulatory T cells in long-lasting Graves disease. Time point defined: persistent/refractory GD, antithyroid drugs over 5 years with positive TRAb. Following extraction of RNA from PBMCs, that RNA was used to make the TCR library.

The sequence was obtained from a woman in her thirties or forties with Graves disease. V gene TRBV28 combines with J gene TRBJ1-5; D is perhaps TRBD1 (6 bases). This material consisted of peripheral blood mononuclear cells (PBMCs), taken when the disease was refractory, from a patient treated with antithyroid drugs. The CDR3 loop is CASSFTGTLNQPQHF. CDR3 coding DNA: TGTGCCAGCAGTTTTACAGGGACTTTAAATCAGCCCCAGCATTTT. The variable domain in full, with the rest retrieved from reference TRBV28 and TRBJ1-5, is DVKVTQSSRYLVKRTGEKVFLECVQDMDHENMFWYRQDPGLGLRLIYFSYDVKMKEKGDIPEGYSVSREKKERFSLILESASTNQTSMYLCASSFTGTLNQPQHFGDGTRLSIL.